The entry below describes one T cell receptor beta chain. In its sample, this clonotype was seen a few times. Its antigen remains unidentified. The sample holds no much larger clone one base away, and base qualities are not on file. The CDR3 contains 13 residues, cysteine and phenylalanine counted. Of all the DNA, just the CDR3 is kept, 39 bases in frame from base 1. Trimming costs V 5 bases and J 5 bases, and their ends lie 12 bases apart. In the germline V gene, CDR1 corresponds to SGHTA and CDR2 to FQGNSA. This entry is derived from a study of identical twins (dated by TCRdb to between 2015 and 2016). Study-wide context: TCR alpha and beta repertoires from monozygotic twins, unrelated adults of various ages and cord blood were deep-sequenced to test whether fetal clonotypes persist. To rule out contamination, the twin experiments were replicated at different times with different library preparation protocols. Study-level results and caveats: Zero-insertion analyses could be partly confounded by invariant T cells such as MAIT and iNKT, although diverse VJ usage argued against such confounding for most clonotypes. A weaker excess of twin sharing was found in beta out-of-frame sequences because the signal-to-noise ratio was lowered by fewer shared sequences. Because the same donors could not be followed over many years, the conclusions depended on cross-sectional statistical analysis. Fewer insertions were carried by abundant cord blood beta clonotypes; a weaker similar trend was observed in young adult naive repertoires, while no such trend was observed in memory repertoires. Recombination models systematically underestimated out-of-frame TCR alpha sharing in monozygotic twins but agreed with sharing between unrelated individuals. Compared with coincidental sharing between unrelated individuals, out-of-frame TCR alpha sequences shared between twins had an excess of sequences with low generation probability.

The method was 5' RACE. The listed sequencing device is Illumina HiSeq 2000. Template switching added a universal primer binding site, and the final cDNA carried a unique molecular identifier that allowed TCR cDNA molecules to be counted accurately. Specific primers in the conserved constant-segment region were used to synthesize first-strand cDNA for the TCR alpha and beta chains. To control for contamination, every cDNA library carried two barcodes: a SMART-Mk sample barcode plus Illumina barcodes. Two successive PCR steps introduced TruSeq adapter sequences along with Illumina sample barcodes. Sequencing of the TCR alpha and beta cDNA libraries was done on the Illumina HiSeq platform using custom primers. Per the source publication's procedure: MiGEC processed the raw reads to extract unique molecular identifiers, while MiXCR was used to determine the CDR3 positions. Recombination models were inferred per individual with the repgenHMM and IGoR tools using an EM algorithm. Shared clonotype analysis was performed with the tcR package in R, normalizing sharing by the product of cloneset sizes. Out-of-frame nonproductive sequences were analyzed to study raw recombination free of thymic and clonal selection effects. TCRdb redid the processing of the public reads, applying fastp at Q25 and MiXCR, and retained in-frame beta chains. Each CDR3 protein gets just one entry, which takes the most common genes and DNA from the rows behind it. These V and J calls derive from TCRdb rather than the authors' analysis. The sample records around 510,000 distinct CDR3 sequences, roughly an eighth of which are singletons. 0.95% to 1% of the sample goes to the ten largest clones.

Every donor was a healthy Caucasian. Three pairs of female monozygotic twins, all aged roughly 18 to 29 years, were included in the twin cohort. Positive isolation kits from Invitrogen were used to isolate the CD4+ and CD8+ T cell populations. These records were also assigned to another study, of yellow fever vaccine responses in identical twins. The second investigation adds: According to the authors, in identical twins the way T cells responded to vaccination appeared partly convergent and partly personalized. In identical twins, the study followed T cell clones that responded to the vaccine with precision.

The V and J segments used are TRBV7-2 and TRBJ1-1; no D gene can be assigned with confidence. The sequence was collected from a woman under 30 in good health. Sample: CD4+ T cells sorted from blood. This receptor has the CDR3 CASSAAVGTEAFF. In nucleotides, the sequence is TGTGCCAGCAGCGCGGCGGTGGGTACTGAAGCTTTCTTT.